The entry that follows covers one T cell receptor (beta chain) sequence. This clonotype has more than one count but fewer than ten. Its antigen target is currently unknown. No quality values exist for individual bases; no much larger clone is one base distant. V is pared back by 6 bases and J by 3 bases, with 12 bases lying between the germline termini. Inclusive of the bounding cysteine and phenylalanine, the CDR3 is 15 residues long. Just the 45-base CDR3 DNA is kept, in frame starting at base 1. CDR1 and CDR2 are drawn from the germline V gene: MNHNS, SASEGT. Amplification of TCR beta CDR3 regions was carried out from RNA transcripts. The TCR CDR3 was subjected to a first round of RT-PCR using the HTBI primer set and the Qiagen OneStep RT-PCR kit. Libraries were constructed in a second round of multiplex PCR, after which size selection and purification were performed. Libraries were sequenced paired-end with 100 bp reads on an Illumina HiSeq2000. As for how the authors treated the data: Raw data were processed with SOAPnuke, discarding reads with adapters, uncalled bases, mean Phred below 15, or no exact constant-primer or identifier match. High-quality paired reads were merged with COPE v1.2.5, and unique nucleotide sequences were defined as clonotypes. MiTCR v1.1 was used to align clonotypes to the IMGT TRBV, TRBD and TRBJ reference segments. Analysis was restricted to V-J combinations with a frequency above 0.0001, which covered 98% to 99.2% of repertoires. A TCS score was defined as the ratio of F50 (clonal expansion) to E x V (chaos), with BLOSUM62-based TCRdist applied between CDR3 peptides within each V-J. Welch's t-statistics and random forest reduced around 550 V-J features to some 14, which were used in a naive Bayes classifier (R e1071). TCRdb reprocessing: public reads trimmed at Q25 with fastp, clones called with MiXCR, in-frame beta chains kept. Here each entry gathers all rows of one CDR3 protein and keeps the most common genes and DNA. The V and J calls, along with clone size, are taken from TCRdb and not from the paper's own processing. The sample includes about 640,000 distinct CDR3 sequences, with roughly 20% observed a single time. Of the sample, 34% is held by the ten largest clones.

The source of the sample is a study of T cells in Graves' hyperthyroidism and ophthalmopathy (dated by TCRdb to about 2019). Context from the whole study: Peripheral blood samples were taken at the time of initial diagnosis, prior to any treatment. TCR V-J signatures able to tell the groups apart were searched for in a discovery cohort of 100 patients, of whom more than 40 had Graves' ophthalmopathy and 55 to 60 had stable Graves' hyperthyroidism. Whether ophthalmopathy could be predicted prospectively was tested in an independent validation cohort made up of 18 to 20 hyperthyroidism patients plus 17 patients who later progressed to ophthalmopathy. The roughly 99 discovery patients were divided at random into training and test sets in a 7:3 ratio. In about six Graves' hyperthyroidism patients, the study also compared T-cell repertoires from thyroid tissue with T-cell repertoires from blood. Following sampling, methimazole starting at 30 mg daily was given to hyperthyroidism patients, and high-dose intravenous methylprednisolone was given to ophthalmopathy patients. TCR Vbeta CDR3 sequencing of roughly 140 peripheral blood samples (about 45 ophthalmopathy, 75 or so hyperthyroidism and around 17 progressor patients) is reported in the paper.

Here is what the overall study found, with its caveats: Sample size was not statistically predetermined, and investigators were not blinded to group allocation. Most expanded thyroid clonotypes (frequency above 0.001) were also found in blood, which suggests that blood repertoires may mirror thyroid immune responses. A 13 V-J signature model separated ophthalmopathy from stable hyperthyroidism, with around 88% sensitivity and approximately 81% specificity in cross-validation and 80%/75% in testing. During validation, the model predicted progression to ophthalmopathy a median of about 5.9 months ahead of onset, with approximately 70% sensitivity and 72.22% specificity.

Moderately to severely active disease, a Clinical Activity Score of at least 3, a NOSPECS grade of at least 4, and a duration under 3 months were present in ophthalmopathy patients. The study excluded patients with uncontrolled infections, other autoimmune diseases, pregnancy or lactation. Diagnoses relied on clinical symptoms, serum thyroxine and TRAb, thyroid ultrasound and orbital computed tomography. PBMCs were separated from 10 ml of fresh peripheral blood using Ficoll-Paque density gradient centrifugation. Total RNA was extracted with Trizol reagent, and quality was checked on an Agilent 2100 Bioanalyzer.

The chain is encoded by TRBV6-1 joined to TRBJ2-6, with no D gene named confidently. Sequenced material: blood. The source is a man aged 25 to 45 with Graves' ophthalmopathy. The nucleotide sequence reads as follows: TGTGCCAGCAGACCCACGAGGATTGGGGCCAACGTCCTGACTTTC. The translation is CASRPTRIGANVLTF.